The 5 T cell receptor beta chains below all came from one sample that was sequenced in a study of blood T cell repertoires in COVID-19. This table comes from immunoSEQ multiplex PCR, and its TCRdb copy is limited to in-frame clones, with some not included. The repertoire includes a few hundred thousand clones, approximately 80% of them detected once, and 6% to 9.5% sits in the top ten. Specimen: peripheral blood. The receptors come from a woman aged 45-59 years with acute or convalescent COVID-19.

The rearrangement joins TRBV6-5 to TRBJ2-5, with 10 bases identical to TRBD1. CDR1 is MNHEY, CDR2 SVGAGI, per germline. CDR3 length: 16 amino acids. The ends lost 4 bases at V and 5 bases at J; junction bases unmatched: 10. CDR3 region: CASSLQRQGALETQYF. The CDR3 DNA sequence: TGTGCCAGCAGTTTACAACGACAGGGGGCGCTGGAGACCCAGTACTTC.

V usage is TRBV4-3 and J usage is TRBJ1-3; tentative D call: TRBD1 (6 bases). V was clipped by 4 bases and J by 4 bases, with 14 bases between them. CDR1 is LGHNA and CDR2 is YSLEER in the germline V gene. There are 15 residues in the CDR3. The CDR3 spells CASSRATGSGNTIYF. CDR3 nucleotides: TGCGCCAGCAGCCGAGCAACAGGGTCCGGAAACACCATATATTTT.

CDR3 protein: CASGVGGVNTGELFF. In DNA, the CDR3 is TGCGCCAGCGGAGTGGGAGGCGTAAACACCGGGGAGCTGTTTTTT. This chain links TRBV5-1 with TRBJ2-2; TRBD2 is a possible D gene (6 bases). Between the trimmed V and J ends, which lost 7 bases and 2 bases, there was a span of 15 bases. The CDR3 runs 15 residues. Per the germline V gene, CDR1 is SGHRS and CDR2 is YFSETQ.

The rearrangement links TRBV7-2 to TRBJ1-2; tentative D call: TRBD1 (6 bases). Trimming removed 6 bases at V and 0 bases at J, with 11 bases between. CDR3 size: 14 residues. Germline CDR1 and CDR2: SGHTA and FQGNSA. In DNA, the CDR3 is TGTGCCAGCAGTCTGGACAGCCCTAACTATGGCTACACCTTC. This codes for CASSLDSPNYGYTF. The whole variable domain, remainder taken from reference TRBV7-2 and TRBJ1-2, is GAGVSQSPSNKVTEKGKDVELRCDPISGHTALYWYRQSLGQGLEFLIYFQGNSAPDKSGLPSDRFSAERTGGSVSTLTIQRTQQEDSAVYLCASSLDSPNYGYTFGSGTRLTVV.

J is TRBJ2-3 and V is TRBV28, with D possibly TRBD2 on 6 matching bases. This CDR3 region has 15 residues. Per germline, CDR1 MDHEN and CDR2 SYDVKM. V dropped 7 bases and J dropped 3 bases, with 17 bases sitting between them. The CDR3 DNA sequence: TGTGCCAGCATGCCAGACGGGAGTGTGACAGATACGCAGTATTTT. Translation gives CASMPDGSVTDTQYF. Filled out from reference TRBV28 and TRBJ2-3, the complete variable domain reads DVKVTQSSRYLVKRTGEKVFLECVQDMDHENMFWYRQDPGLGLRLIYFSYDVKMKEKGDIPEGYSVSREKKERFSLILESASTNQTSMYLCASMPDGSVTDTQYFGPGTRLTVL.